The present TCR beta chain was sequenced within a study of blood T cells in healthy people across ages. For the study at large: Capture via template switching afforded approximately one barcoded beta molecule per two T cells.

There were at least 5.5 micrograms of total RNA extracted from every sample. The second PCR ran about 6 to 11 cycles with a sample-barcoded 5' primer and J-beta primers. Each cDNA molecule was tagged by a template-switch adaptor with 12 random nucleotides. One entry per CDR3 protein results from TCRdb running MiXCR on the 5' RACE reads. The sample lists more than 650,000 distinct CDR3 sequences, 50% to 65% occurring once. A note on this clonotype: The antigen is not known. The junction does not match germline at one end; this may be a read error.

General study findings and limits: Aged donors had fewer naive CD4+ cells and lower diversity than long-lived donors.

The germline CDR1 and CDR2 sequences are SGHAT and FQDESV (reference sequence). The CDR3 length is 17 residues. The sequence was obtained from a man of 80 years or more in good health. This chain links TRBV11-1 with TRBJ2-7; maybe TRBD2 (6 bases). Sequencing was done on a sample of blood. DNA for the CDR3: TGTACCAGCAGCCCGACGGGCGAAGGGCCGGGAGACTACGAGCAGTACTTC. Translated, it gives CTSSPTGEGPGDYEQYF.